The next 16 T cell receptor beta chains were all read from a single sample in a study of shared clonotypes between healthy human individuals. Clones were sequenced by immunoSEQ multiplex PCR, and TCRdb holds only the in-frame ones, with some missing. The sample consists of about 320,000 clones, around nine tenths of them appearing once. The specimen sequenced was memory CD8+ T cells sorted from blood. The subset denotes: CD45RO+ cells pooled with CCR7-negative TemRA cells. The receptors stem from a young man in good health.

The chain recombines TRBV10-1 with TRBJ2-1; no clear D. Trimming took 4 bases from V and 10 from J, leaving 8 bases between them. Germline V gene sequence: CDR1 WNHNN, CDR2 SYGVQD (reference sequence). The CDR3 length is 11 residues. Here the CDR3 reads CASSGLGEQFF. In nucleotides, the CDR3 is TGCGCCAGCAGTGGGTTGGGGGAGCAGTTCTTC.

This clone was picked up a small number of times. The chain uses TRBV5-1 and TRBJ2-7, with D possibly matching TRBD1 (5 bases). CDR3 length equals 13 residues. Germline V gene lookup returns CDR1 SGHRS and CDR2 YFSETQ. V was clipped by 0 bases and J by 2 bases, with 6 bases between them. The CDR3 here is CASSLEQAYEQYF. The CDR3 coding sequence is TGCGCCAGCAGCTTGGAACAGGCCTACGAGCAGTACTTC.

The J gene is TRBJ1-2, the V gene TRBV5-6; 8 nucleotides match TRBD1. V was clipped by 6 bases and J by 4 bases; unmatched bases: 14. This CDR3 has 16 amino acids. The germline V gene has CDR1 SGHDT and CDR2 YYEEEE. DNA for the CDR3: TGTGCCAGCAACGTCCTGACAGGGGCATACGTCTATGGCTACACCTTC. It codes for CASNVLTGAYVYGYTF.

Regarding this clone: This could be a read error, since a much larger clone is one nucleotide away. The rearrangement links TRBV2 to TRBJ2-5; 10 positions match TRBD2. This CDR3 has 14 amino acids. The germline gives CDR1 SNHLY, CDR2 FYNNEI. As DNA, the CDR3 is TGTGCCAACAGTGGACTAGCGGCCCAAGAGACCCAGTACTTC. Translation gives CANSGLAAQETQYF. The whole variable domain, remainder taken from reference TRBV2 and TRBJ2-5, is EPEVTQTPSHQVTQMGQEVILRCVPISNHLYFYWYRQILGQKVEFLVSFYNNEISEKSEIFDDQFSVERPDGSNFTLKIRSTKLEDSAMYFCANSGLAAQETQYFGPGTRLLVL.

The V call is TRBV28, the J call TRBJ2-5; 12 bases line up with TRBD2. Germline V gives CDR1 MDHEN, CDR2 SYDVKM. The CDR3 is 16 residues long. Trimming took 5 bases from V and 2 from J; bases not matched to a gene: 6. Here the CDR3 DNA reads TGTGCCAGCAGTCCGAGGACTAGCGGGACACAAGAGACCCAGTACTTC. Protein: CASSPRTSGTQETQYF.

The rearrangement links TRBV10-1 to TRBJ2-7, with D perhaps given as TRBD1 or TRBD2 (5 bases each). The germline V and J ends were trimmed by 2 bases and 2 bases, with 16 bases remaining between them. The germline V gene encodes CDR1 WNHNN and CDR2 SYGVQD (reference sequence). The CDR3 covers 16 residues. CDR3 region: CASSEGSGTATYEQYF. The CDR3 nucleotides read TGCGCCAGCAGTGAGGGATCCGGGACGGCGACCTACGAGCAGTACTTC.

The chain carries TRBV4-1 and TRBJ2-1; 8 nucleotides match TRBD2. The junction had 1 base not matched to a gene; V was cut back by 3 bases and J by 0 bases. Germline CDR1 and CDR2: MGHRA and YSYEKL. This CDR3 has 15 amino acids. CDR3 sequence reads: CASSHTSGSYNEQFF. The CDR3 DNA reads TGCGCCAGCAGCCATACTAGCGGCTCCTACAATGAGCAGTTCTTC.

The gene calls are TRBV9 and TRBJ1-6; D may be TRBD1 (5 bases). CDR3 length equals 14 residues. The V gene lost 5 bases and the J gene lost 10 bases, with 16 bases spanning the gap. The germline V gene encodes CDR1 SGDLS and CDR2 YYNGEE. CDR3 protein: CASSPSGGGSPLHF. In DNA form, the CDR3 reads TGTGCCAGCAGTCCCAGTGGGGGTGGCTCACCCCTCCACTTT.

V and J are TRBV4-1 and TRBJ2-7; D possibly corresponds to TRBD2 (5 bases). The CDR3 has 15 residues. Trimming stripped 4 bases from V and 1 base from J, with 14 bases between. Germline CDR1 is MGHRA and CDR2 is YSYEKL. This CDR3 is CASSPSIGVSYEQYF. CDR3 nucleotide sequence: TGCGCCAGCAGCCCAAGCATCGGGGTTTCCTACGAGCAGTACTTC.

This chain uses TRBV4-3 with TRBJ1-1; D call uncertain. This CDR3 is 16 amino acids long. Germline lookup yields CDR1 LGHNA and CDR2 YSLEER. V was shortened by 0 bases and J by 3 bases, with 14 bases between the two germline ends. The CDR3: CASSQDGGELDTEAFF. The CDR3, as DNA: TGCGCCAGCAGCCAAGATGGCGGCGAATTGGACACTGAAGCTTTCTTT.

The rearrangement uses TRBV4-1 and TRBJ1-2; tentative D call: TRBD1 (5 bases). V lost 3 bases, J lost 8 bases, and 13 bases lay in between. Germline V gene data show CDR1 as MGHRA and CDR2 as YSYEKL. This CDR3 spans 13 amino acids. The CDR3 DNA reads as TGCGCCAGCAGCCAGATAGGGGTTGCAGGCTACACCTTC. It yields the protein CASSQIGVAGYTF.

The chain combines TRBV7-9 with TRBJ1-2; D possibly corresponds to TRBD1 (6 bases). Germline CDR1 SEHNR, CDR2 FQNEAQ (reference sequence). Trimming removed 2 bases from V and 8 bases from J, with 15 bases in between. The CDR3 length is 14 residues. CDR3 region: CASSLLGAPPGYTF. CDR3 sequence (DNA): TGTGCCAGCAGCTTACTGGGGGCGCCTCCGGGCTACACCTTC.

The chain has TRBV7-6 and TRBJ2-5; a possible D gene is TRBD1 (6 bases). Germline loops: CDR1 SGHVS, CDR2 FNYEAQ. This CDR3 contains 13 residues. Trimming took off 0 bases at V and 7 bases at J, with 9 bases between the two ends. The CDR3 sequence: CASSLAGASTQYF. The DNA for the CDR3 is TGTGCCAGCAGCTTAGCGGGGGCTTCGACCCAGTACTTC.

The genes are TRBV27 and TRBJ1-3, with D uncertain. The CDR3 has 15 residues. Between the trimmed V and J ends, which lost 6 bases and 4 bases, there was a span of 16 bases. Per germline, CDR1 MNHEY and CDR2 SMNVEV (reference sequence). CDR3 protein: CASSLDGYVGNTIYF. The CDR3 DNA follows: TGTGCCAGCAGCTTAGACGGCTACGTAGGAAACACCATATATTTT.

The chain is built from TRBV7-8 and TRBJ2-3; D may be TRBD1 or TRBD2 (5 bases each). V was cut by 10 bases and J by 3 bases, with 20 bases left in between. Per the germline V gene, CDR1 is SGHVS and CDR2 is FQNEAQ. The CDR3 contains 15 residues. The CDR3 loop is CAIMNSVGATDTQYF. DNA for the CDR3: TGTGCCATCATGAATAGCGTCGGGGCAACAGATACGCAGTATTTT.

The gene calls are TRBV30 and TRBJ2-6; D not certain. Germline V gene sequence: CDR1 GTSNPN, CDR2 SVGIG (reference sequence). The CDR3 is 14 residues long. Trimming took off 4 bases at V and 0 bases at J, with 7 bases between the two ends. CDR3 in amino acids: CAWTFGSGANVLTF. The CDR3 DNA reads as TGTGCCTGGACTTTCGGCTCTGGGGCCAACGTCCTGACTTTC.